The rows below give T cell receptor beta chains drawn from one sample of a study of early T cells in non-severe SARS-CoV-2 infection. TCRdb fed the 5' RACE reads into MiXCR, producing one record per CDR3 protein. Of about 83,000 distinct CDR3 sequences in the sample, roughly an eighth were seen once. Sample: whole blood. The receptors derive from an adult who was a healthcare worker with PCR-confirmed SARS-CoV-2 infection or an uninfected control (not recorded which). The CDR3 runs from the conserved cysteine through the conserved F or W. The order of the fields is D gene, clone size, V gene, J gene, CDR3 DNA, CDR3 protein. A D gene is named only where the DNA matches it firmly. Rows give clone size only sometimes, using once, few, many, or a class for an expanded clone.

d_call: NA; clone_size: NA; v_call: TRBV5-1; j_call: TRBJ2-7; cdr3_nt: TGCGCCAGCAGCTGGGGTCGGGCCACAAACATGTACGAGCAGTACTTC; cdr3_aa: CASSWGRATNMYEQYF
d_call: NA; clone_size: few; v_call: TRBV7-2; j_call: TRBJ2-3; cdr3_nt: TGTGCCAGCAGCTTGCGGCGGGCGGGCACAGATACGCAGTATTTT; cdr3_aa: CASSLRRAGTDTQYF
d_call: TRBD2; clone_size: many; v_call: TRBV12-3/TRBV12-4; j_call: TRBJ2-5; cdr3_nt: TGTGCCAGCAGTTTAGGAGCGGGGGGCCCGGTCCGGAAGACCCAGTACTTC; cdr3_aa: CASSLGAGGPVRKTQYF
d_call: NA; clone_size: few; v_call: TRBV20-1; j_call: TRBJ1-6; cdr3_nt: TGCAGTGCTAGCTTATCCCGGGGCTTCAATTCACCCCTCCACTTT; cdr3_aa: CSASLSRGFNSPLHF
d_call: TRBD2; clone_size: NA; v_call: TRBV7-6; j_call: TRBJ2-7; cdr3_nt: TGTGCCAGCAGCCTGGGAGCGGGGGGAGGAGAGCAGTACTTC; cdr3_aa: CASSLGAGGGEQYF
d_call: NA; clone_size: NA; v_call: TRBV4-3; j_call: TRBJ1-5; cdr3_nt: TGCGCCAGCAGCCAAGATCTTAGCAGGGACCAGCCCCAGCATTTT; cdr3_aa: CASSQDLSRDQPQHF
d_call: TRBD2; clone_size: NA; v_call: TRBV7-8; j_call: TRBJ2-3; cdr3_nt: TGTGCCAGCAGCTCGACTAGCGGGGGGACATATACGCAGTATTTT; cdr3_aa: CASSSTSGGTYTQYF
d_call: NA; clone_size: NA; v_call: TRBV2; j_call: TRBJ2-7; cdr3_nt: TGTGCCAGCAGTGAAGCGCAGGGATGGTTGTACGAGCAGTACTTC; cdr3_aa: CASSEAQGWLYEQYF
d_call: NA; clone_size: many; v_call: TRBV6-1; j_call: TRBJ2-2; cdr3_nt: TGTGCCAGCCGGCGATACACCGGGGAGCTGTTTTTT; cdr3_aa: CASRRYTGELFF
d_call: NA; clone_size: few; v_call: TRBV11-2; j_call: TRBJ1-3; cdr3_nt: TGTGCCAGCAGCTTATTAACGGGGGGAAACACCATATATTTT; cdr3_aa: CASSLLTGGNTIYF
d_call: TRBD1; clone_size: NA; v_call: TRBV6-5; j_call: TRBJ1-5; cdr3_nt: TGTGCCAGCAGTTCAACAGGGGGCAATAGCAATCAGCCCCAGCATTTT; cdr3_aa: CASSSTGGNSNQPQHF
d_call: NA; clone_size: few; v_call: TRBV6-2/TRBV6-3; j_call: TRBJ2-5; cdr3_nt: TGTGCCAGCAGCATAGGACACCCAGAGACCCAGTACTTC; cdr3_aa: CASSIGHPETQYF
d_call: NA; clone_size: many; v_call: TRBV5-1; j_call: TRBJ1-1; cdr3_nt: TGCGCCAGCAAGGGGCAGGGGAACACTGAAGCTTTCTTT; cdr3_aa: CASKGQGNTEAFF
d_call: TRBD2; clone_size: few; v_call: TRBV7-2; j_call: TRBJ2-3; cdr3_nt: TGTGCCAGCAGCTTACGCCGACTAGCGGGGCTTAGCACAGATACGCAGTATTTT; cdr3_aa: CASSLRRLAGLSTDTQYF
d_call: NA; clone_size: few; v_call: TRBV5-1; j_call: TRBJ2-7; cdr3_nt: TGCGCCAGCAGCTCCCCCACAGGTACGGAGCAGTACTTC; cdr3_aa: CASSSPTGTEQYF
d_call: NA; clone_size: few; v_call: TRBV6-1; j_call: TRBJ2-7; cdr3_nt: TGTGCCAGCAGCCGGGACTTTACGACCTACGAGCAGTACTTC; cdr3_aa: CASSRDFTTYEQYF